Listed below are T cell receptor beta chains from one sample, sequenced in a study of beta chain features in type 1 diabetes. Using immunoSEQ multiplex PCR, the repertoire was profiled, and TCRdb retains in-frame clones only, with some absent. The data hold a few hundred thousand clones, with approximately 15% observed a single time. Sample: naive CD4+ T cells from blood. Receptor source: a man between 18 and 29 years old with type 1 diabetes. Both conserved end residues are part of each CDR3. The order of the fields is V gene, J gene, CDR3 protein.

V gene: TRBV5-1
J gene: TRBJ2-2
CDR3 protein: CASSSGQTGELFF

V gene: TRBV20-1
J gene: TRBJ1-2
CDR3 protein: CSPGTDYGYTF

V gene: TRBV30
J gene: TRBJ1-5
CDR3 protein: CAWRLDSSNQPQHF

V gene: TRBV19
J gene: TRBJ2-1
CDR3 protein: CASMRGAQYNEQFF

V gene: TRBV29-1
J gene: TRBJ1-6
CDR3 protein: CSVRRDSNSPLHF

V gene: TRBV30
J gene: TRBJ2-1
CDR3 protein: CAWSVGGGVNEQFF

V gene: TRBV18
J gene: TRBJ1-6
CDR3 protein: CASSPKGRDNSPLHF

V gene: TRBV5-1
J gene: TRBJ1-1
CDR3 protein: CASSPESGTEAFF

V gene: TRBV28
J gene: TRBJ2-1
CDR3 protein: CASSSPDPGIAGGYEQFF

V gene: TRBV7-2
J gene: TRBJ2-1
CDR3 protein: CASTLTSGIIQNEQFF

V gene: TRBV11-2
J gene: TRBJ1-2
CDR3 protein: CASSLGTAGGYTF

V gene: TRBV7-2
J gene: TRBJ2-7
CDR3 protein: CASSLEQGSSYEQYF

V gene: TRBV15
J gene: TRBJ2-7
CDR3 protein: CATSRVLTGGGHEQYF

V gene: TRBV27
J gene: TRBJ2-5
CDR3 protein: CASRGQGRETQYF

V gene: TRBV7-7
J gene: TRBJ2-7
CDR3 protein: CASSQGLGVSEQYF

V gene: TRBV5-1
J gene: TRBJ1-6
CDR3 protein: CASSLGQDHSPLHF

V gene: TRBV7-2
J gene: TRBJ2-5
CDR3 protein: CASSQGVEETQYF

V gene: TRBV6-5
J gene: TRBJ2-7
CDR3 protein: CASSEVVYEQYF

V gene: TRBV6-5
J gene: TRBJ2-3
CDR3 protein: CASTLPGTDTQYF

V gene: TRBV25-1
J gene: TRBJ2-7
CDR3 protein: CASSHGTGAYEQYF

V gene: TRBV5-4
J gene: TRBJ2-5
CDR3 protein: CASSEGTSGFIETQYF

V gene: TRBV10-3
J gene: TRBJ2-3
CDR3 protein: CAISGGQESTDTQYF

V gene: TRBV7-7
J gene: TRBJ1-1
CDR3 protein: CASSRDRNTEAFF

V gene: TRBV4-1
J gene: TRBJ2-1
CDR3 protein: CASSPRGLAYNEQFF

V gene: TRBV14
J gene: TRBJ2-1
CDR3 protein: CASSQVPGGGYNEQFF

V gene: TRBV4-3
J gene: TRBJ2-7
CDR3 protein: CASSQDPRGSYEQYF

V gene: TRBV5-1
J gene: TRBJ2-7
CDR3 protein: CASSLAGGVYEQYF

V gene: TRBV5-1
J gene: TRBJ1-1
CDR3 protein: CASSPGVNTEAFF

V gene: TRBV7-2
J gene: TRBJ2-4
CDR3 protein: CASSIHLAGKGHRGIQYF

V gene: TRBV7-2
J gene: TRBJ1-6
CDR3 protein: CASSSTGPLHF

V gene: TRBV28
J gene: TRBJ1-2
CDR3 protein: CASSFGSGGANYGYTF

V gene: TRBV7-2
J gene: TRBJ2-1
CDR3 protein: CASSFAGASGKGEQFF

V gene: TRBV6-1
J gene: TRBJ2-2
CDR3 protein: CASGAGGRAGELFF

V gene: TRBV5-4
J gene: TRBJ2-3
CDR3 protein: CASSLVPGADTQYF

V gene: TRBV27
J gene: TRBJ1-5
CDR3 protein: CASSLRRFSNQPQHF

V gene: TRBV18
J gene: TRBJ2-7
CDR3 protein: CASSPMGTSGRHKQYF

V gene: TRBV28
J gene: TRBJ2-7
CDR3 protein: CASGPGTSGSYSYEQYF

V gene: TRBV15
J gene: TRBJ2-7
CDR3 protein: CATSRGQGAAEQYF

V gene: TRBV29-1
J gene: TRBJ2-7
CDR3 protein: CSVGYQQSSYEQYF

V gene: TRBV5-1
J gene: TRBJ2-7
CDR3 protein: CASRQGLSYEQYF